The next 11 T cell receptor beta chains were all read from a single sample in a study of siplizumab effects on memory and regulatory T cells. Assay used: immunoSEQ multiplex PCR; TCRdb lists only in-frame clones, some missing. The sample contains about 52,000 clones, under 98% of which appear only once. Sequences were obtained from naive CD4+ T cells sorted from blood. The receptors here all came from a human donor in good health.

V and J are TRBV9 and TRBJ2-7; weak D call: TRBD1 (5 bases). Looked up from germline, CDR1 is SGDLS and CDR2 is YYNGEE. Trimming took 0 bases from V and 3 from J, leaving 10 bases between them. The CDR3 consists of 14 residues. CDR3 residues: CASSVATGFYEQYF. The CDR3, as DNA: TGTGCCAGCAGCGTAGCAACAGGTTTCTACGAGCAGTACTTC.

This clone has just one count. V gene TRBV10-3 combines with J gene TRBJ1-2, with D maybe TRBD1 (5 bases). V was shortened by 2 bases and J by 0 bases, with 16 bases between the two germline ends. Germline CDR1 ENHRY, CDR2 SYGVKD. CDR3 size: 17 residues. Written as DNA, the CDR3 is TGTGCCATCAGTGAGCCAGGTTTGGGACCAGCTAACTATGGCTACACCTTC. It specifies CAISEPGLGPANYGYTF.

This chain uses TRBV30 with TRBJ2-3; D uncertain. The CDR3 has 14 amino acids. In germline, CDR1 is GTSNPN, CDR2 SVGIG (reference sequence). V was clipped by 7 bases and J by 2 bases, with 16 bases between them. CDR3 loop: CAFPPRWNTDTQYF. For the CDR3, the DNA is TGTGCCTTCCCGCCGAGGTGGAACACAGATACGCAGTATTTT.

This chain uses TRBV6-5 with TRBJ2-3, with 7 bases fitting TRBD2. The V gene end was trimmed by 8 bases and the J gene end by 6 bases; junction bases not matched to a gene: 14. The V gene's germline CDR1 is MNHEY and CDR2 SVGAGI. CDR3 length: 15 residues. This CDR3 is CASGRGRREPDTQYF. Here the CDR3 DNA reads TGTGCCAGCGGGCGGGGAAGGCGGGAGCCCGATACGCAGTATTTT.

The chain is built from TRBV4-1 and TRBJ1-5, with a tentative D call TRBD1 (5 bases). The CDR3 is 12 amino acids. Deletions cut 1 base from V and 7 bases from J, with 5 bases between. Germline CDR1 reads MGHRA; CDR2 reads YSYEKL. The CDR3 bases are TGCGCCAGCAGCCAAGGGGGGCAGCCCCAGCATTTT. Its protein is CASSQGGQPQHF.

The gene calls are TRBV2 and TRBJ1-6; perhaps TRBD1 as D (5 bases). This CDR3 is 13 amino acids long. The germline V gene has CDR1 SNHLY and CDR2 FYNNEI. Between the trimmed V and J ends, which lost 3 bases and 9 bases, there was a span of 9 bases. CDR3 loop: CASSEFRASPLHF. The CDR3 DNA reads TGTGCCAGCAGTGAGTTCAGGGCTTCACCCCTCCACTTT. The full variable domain, in which reference TRBV2 and TRBJ1-6 provide the parts outside the CDR3, is EPEVTQTPSHQVTQMGQEVILRCVPISNHLYFYWYRQILGQKVEFLVSFYNNEISEKSEIFDDQFSVERPDGSNFTLKIRSTKLEDSAMYFCASSEFRASPLHFGNGTRLTVT.

This clone came up once. The V and J genes are TRBV7-3 and TRBJ2-3, with D uncertain. In germline, CDR1 is SGHTA, CDR2 FQGTGA. The CDR3 extends over 13 amino acids. With 3 bases removed from V and 12 bases from J, the gap between germline ends came to 16 bases. In DNA form, the CDR3 reads TGTGCCAGCAGCTTCCAACGACTTTCTATTCAGTATTTT. Translated, it gives CASSFQRLSIQYF.

J is TRBJ1-1 and V is TRBV10-2; a possible D gene is TRBD1 (5 bases). Per germline, CDR1 WSHSY and CDR2 SAAADI. Trimming removed 3 bases at V and 8 bases at J, with 22 bases between. This CDR3 region has 16 residues. CDR3 sequence reads: CASSDRIRQPRPEAFF. The CDR3 DNA reads as TGCGCCAGCAGTGACCGGATCCGACAGCCTAGACCCGAAGCTTTCTTT.

The chain links TRBV5-4 to TRBJ1-2; TRBD1 matches 10 bases. Germline-derived CDR1 and CDR2 are SGHNT and YYREEE (reference sequence). The CDR3 covers 15 residues. Germline trimming cut 2 bases from V and 0 bases from J; bases unmatched to any gene: 1. The CDR3 DNA reads as TGTGCCAGCAGCTTAGGGACAGGGGCTAACTATGGCTACACCTTC. This encodes CASSLGTGANYGYTF.

CDR3 DNA: TGTGCCAGCAGCTCTCCTCGGGACAGGGACCACGAGCAGTACTTC. Protein: CASSSPRDRDHEQYF. The chain combines TRBV5-8 with TRBJ2-7, with TRBD1 identical over 9 bases. V shed 3 bases, J shed 5 bases, and the junction held 9 bases outside the gene matches. Per germline, CDR1 SGHTS and CDR2 YDEGEE. The CDR3 sequence is 15 residues long.

The rearrangement links TRBV6-5 to TRBJ1-2; D is perhaps TRBD1 (5 bases). The germline CDR1 and CDR2 sequences are MNHEY and SVGAGI. The CDR3 has 13 amino acids. V shed 7 bases and J shed 4 bases, with 13 bases lying between them. The CDR3 DNA reads TGTGCCAGCACGGGGCGACGGCTCTATGGCTACACCTTC. It codes for CASTGRRLYGYTF.